This T cell receptor beta chain was captured by sequencing in a study of monozygotic twins with inflammatory bowel disease. Study-wide results and limits: It was not supported that a single strong signal or clonotype was associated with IBD. IBD patients share fewer clonotypes with other people than healthy twins do, especially with disease activity. The data offered no way to tell different T cell subtypes apart.

From germline, CDR1 is LGHDT and CDR2 YNNKEL (reference sequence). This CDR3 has 14 residues. TCRdb re-called the 5' RACE reads and gives one entry per CDR3 protein, without DNA. Its listing shows hundreds of thousands of distinct CDR3 sequences. Remarks on this clonotype: Its specificity is not known.

The chain combines TRBV3-1 with TRBJ2-2; with no DNA, the TCRdb D assignment of TRBD1 cannot be verified. Sequenced material: blood. The receptor was derived from a human donor with ulcerative colitis or Crohn's disease, or a healthy co-twin of an affected twin (not recorded which). This chain's CDR3 is CASSHGQGTGELFF.